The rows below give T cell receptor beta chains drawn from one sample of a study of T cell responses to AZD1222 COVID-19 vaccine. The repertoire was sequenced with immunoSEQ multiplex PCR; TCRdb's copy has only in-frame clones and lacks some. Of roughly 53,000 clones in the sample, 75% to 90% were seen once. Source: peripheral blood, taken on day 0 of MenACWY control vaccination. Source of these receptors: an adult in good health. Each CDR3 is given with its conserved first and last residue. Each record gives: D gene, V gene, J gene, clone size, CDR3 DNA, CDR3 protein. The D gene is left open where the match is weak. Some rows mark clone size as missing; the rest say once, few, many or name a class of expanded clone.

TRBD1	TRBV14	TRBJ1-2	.	TGTGCCAGCAGCCAAACGAGTTTCGAGACAGGGGGCCCCCGAGGCTATGGCTACACCTTC	CASSQTSFETGGPRGYGYTF
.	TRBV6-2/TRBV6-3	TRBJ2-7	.	TGTGCCAGCAGTCTTCGATTGGGGGGCTCCTACGAGCAGTACTTC	CASSLRLGGSYEQYF
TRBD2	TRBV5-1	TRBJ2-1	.	TGCGCCAGCAGCTTAACTAGCGGCTCGAATGAGCAGTTCTTC	CASSLTSGSNEQFF
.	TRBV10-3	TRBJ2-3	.	TGTGCCATCAGTGAGACAGATACGCAGTATTTT	CAISETDTQYF
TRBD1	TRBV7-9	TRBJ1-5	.	TGTGCCAGCAGCCCGGACAGGGGCAGAAATCAGCCCCAGCATTTT	CASSPDRGRNQPQHF
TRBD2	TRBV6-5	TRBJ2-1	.	TGTGCCAGCAAAACGGGACTAGCGAGAGGTGAGCAGTTCTTC	CASKTGLARGEQFF
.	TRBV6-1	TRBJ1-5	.	TGTGCCAGCAGTTTGTCACTAGATAGCAATCAGCCCCAGCATTTT	CASSLSLDSNQPQHF
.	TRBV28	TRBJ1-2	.	TGTGCCAGCAGAGGCCCCTCCCACTATGGCTACACCTTC	CASRGPSHYGYTF
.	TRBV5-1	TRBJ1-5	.	TGCGCCAGCAGCCCCGGGACATTGGGTGAGAATCAGCCCCAGCATTTT	CASSPGTLGENQPQHF
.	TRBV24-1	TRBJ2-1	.	TGTGCCACCAGTGACCGGCAGGGGGGGTACAATGAGCAGTTCTTC	CATSDRQGGYNEQFF
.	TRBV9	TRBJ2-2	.	TGTGCCAGCAGCGTAGACATCCGGAACACCGGGGAGCTGTTTTTT	CASSVDIRNTGELFF
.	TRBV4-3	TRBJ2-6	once	TGCGCCAGCAGCCAAGAAGTTAGCTCTGGGGCCAACGTCCTGACTTTC	CASSQEVSSGANVLTF
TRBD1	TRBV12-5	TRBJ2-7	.	TGTGCTAGTGGCCCGGGACAGGGGGTTCCCTACGAGCAGTACTTC	CASGPGQGVPYEQYF
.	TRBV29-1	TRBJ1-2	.	TGCAGCGTTGAAGTTGGGGGAGGGGAGGGCTACACCTTC	CSVEVGGGEGYTF
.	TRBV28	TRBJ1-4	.	TGTGCCAGCAGTTTTCTGCCAACTAATGAAAAACTGTTTTTT	CASSFLPTNEKLFF
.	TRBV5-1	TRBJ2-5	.	TGCGCCAGCAGCTTCGGAGGGCCTTCGGAGACCCAGTACTTC	CASSFGGPSETQYF
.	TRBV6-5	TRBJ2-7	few	TGTGCCAGCAGACAACCCGGGACAAGGAACTACGAGCAGTACTTC	CASRQPGTRNYEQYF
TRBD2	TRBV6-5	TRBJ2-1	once	TGTGCCAGCAGTTACTCTGCGGGAGGCCCCCATGAGCAGTTCTTC	CASSYSAGGPHEQFF
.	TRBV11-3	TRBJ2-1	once	TGTGCCAGCAGCTTAGAAGCGAGAAATGAGCAGTTCTTC	CASSLEARNEQFF
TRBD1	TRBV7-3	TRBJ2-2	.	TGTGCCAGCAGCGTCAGGGGGACCGGGGAGCTGTTTTTT	CASSVRGTGELFF
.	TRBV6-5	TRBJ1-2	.	TGTGCCAGCAGCCGGGACAATAACTATGGCTACACCTTC	CASSRDNNYGYTF
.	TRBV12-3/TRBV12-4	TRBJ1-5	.	TGTGCCAGCAGGACCGACCCGAGGCAGCCCCAGCATTTT	CASRTDPRQPQHF
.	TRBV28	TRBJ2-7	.	TGTGCCAGCAGCCGTATAGGGCCCGTCTACGAGCAGTACTTC	CASSRIGPVYEQYF
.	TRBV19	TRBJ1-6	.	TGTGCCAGTAGTATTGGTTCGGGACAACGTAATTCACCCCTCCACTTT	CASSIGSGQRNSPLHF
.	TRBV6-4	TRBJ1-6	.	TGTGCCAGCAGCATTGGACAGAATAATTCACCCCTCCACTTT	CASSIGQNNSPLHF
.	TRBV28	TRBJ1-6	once	TGTGCCAGCAGGCCGGACAGAGGAAATTCACCCCTCCACTTT	CASRPDRGNSPLHF
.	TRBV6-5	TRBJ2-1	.	TGTGCCAGCAGTTACTTTGGCGGGACTGTCAATGAGCAGTTCTTC	CASSYFGGTVNEQFF
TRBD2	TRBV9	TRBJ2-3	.	TGTGCCAGCAGCGAGTCTGTCGCGGGAGGGCCTTCAGATACGCAGTATTTT	CASSESVAGGPSDTQYF
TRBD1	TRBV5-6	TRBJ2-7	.	TGTGCCAGCAGCTACGGACAGGGGCTCGGCTCCTACGAGCAGTACTTC	CASSYGQGLGSYEQYF